Here is one T cell receptor (beta chain) with its context. Other DNA sequences in the sample encode the same CDR3. This sample is drawn from a study of cytomegalovirus exposure and HLA in healthy donors. PCR employed 60 Vbeta and 13 Jbeta primers. Profiling relied on immunoSEQ multiplex PCR, and the TCRdb table lists in-frame clones only, not all of them. The sample records 150,000 to 200,000 clones, 60% to 80% being singletons. The J segment lost 7 bases and the V segment lost 4 bases, leaving 8 bases of the junction unmatched. Germline V CDR1 and CDR2: LNHDA, SQIVND (reference sequence). The CDR3 consists of 16 residues.

This sequence was found in a female donor in good health and CMV-seronegative. Sequencing input: PBMCs. The rearrangement joins TRBV19 to TRBJ2-1, with 12 bases matching TRBD2. This chain's CDR3 is CASSRTSGRSYNEQFF. DNA of the CDR3: TGTGCCAGTAGTAGAACTAGCGGGAGGTCGTATAATGAGCAGTTCTTC.